One TCR beta chain is described in this entry. These data come from a study of cytomegalovirus exposure and HLA in healthy donors. The PCR made use of 60 Vbeta and 13 Jbeta primers. Sequenced by immunoSEQ multiplex PCR; TCRdb stores in-frame clones only, minus some. The table lists over 130,000 clones, 70% to 75% of them singletons, with 1.5% to 2% in the top ten. The CDR3 extends over 16 amino acids. Between the trimmed V and J ends, which lost 1 base and 2 bases, there was a span of 13 bases. Germline assignment: CDR1 SGDLS and CDR2 YYNGEE. Sample: PBMCs. The V call is TRBV9, the J call TRBJ2-1; possible D gene TRBD2, 7 bases. The clonotype comes from a woman aged 25 to 39 in good health and CMV-seronegative. Here the CDR3 reads CASSVLQGGPYNEQFF. CDR3 in DNA: TGTGCCAGCAGCGTATTACAGGGAGGGCCCTACAATGAGCAGTTCTTC.